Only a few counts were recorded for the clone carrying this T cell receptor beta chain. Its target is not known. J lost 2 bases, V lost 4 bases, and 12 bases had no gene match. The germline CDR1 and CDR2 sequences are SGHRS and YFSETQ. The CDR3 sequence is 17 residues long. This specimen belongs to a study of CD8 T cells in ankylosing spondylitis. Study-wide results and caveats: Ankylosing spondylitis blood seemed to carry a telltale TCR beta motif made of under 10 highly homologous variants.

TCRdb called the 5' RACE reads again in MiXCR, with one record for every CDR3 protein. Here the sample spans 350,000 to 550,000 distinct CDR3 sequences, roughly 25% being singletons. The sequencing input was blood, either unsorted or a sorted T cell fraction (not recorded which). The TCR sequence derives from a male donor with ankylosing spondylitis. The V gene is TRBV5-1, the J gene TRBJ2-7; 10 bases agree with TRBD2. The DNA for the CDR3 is TGCGCCAGCAGCCCTCGGACTAGCGGAGACGTCACCTACGAGCAGTACTTC. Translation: CASSPRTSGDVTYEQYF.